The next 18 T cell receptor beta chains were all read from a single sample in a study of human T cells and chemical hapten exposure. As to time point: patch test 1, 2 weeks after DPC sensitization. The treatment was: therapeutic diphenylcyclopropenone sensitization with weekly scalp DPC. TCRdb itself ran the RACE reads through MiXCR, one entry per CDR3 protein. Among about 120,000 distinct CDR3 sequences listed, roughly an eighth were seen once. Material: whole blood, obtained in connection with sensitization to the hapten diphenylcyclopropenone (DPC). These receptors were obtained from a man aged 18 to 29 with alopecia areata. Some clones in this sample may be carry-over from other donors' samples.

This chain links TRBV12-2 with TRBJ1-1. TRBV12-2 is labeled a pseudogene. The CDR3 is 12 residues long. The CDR3 DNA is TGTGCAAGTCGCGCTCCGAGTATCGAAGCTTTCTTT. This encodes CASRAPSIEAFF.

The chain couples TRBV5-4 to TRBJ2-1, with TRBD2 matching 9 bases. V lost 5 bases, J lost 4 bases, and 7 bases stayed unmatched. CDR1 and CDR2 from the germline V gene are SGHNT and YYREEE (reference sequence). This CDR3 contains 15 residues. CDR3 loop: CASRVSGGKYNEQFF. CDR3 DNA sequence: TGTGCCAGCAGGGTTAGCGGGGGCAAATACAATGAGCAGTTCTTC.

This clonotype was detected ten times or more. J is TRBJ2-3 and V is TRBV6-2 or TRBV6-3; possible D gene TRBD1, 6 bases. V lost 4 bases and J 8 bases, leaving 13 bases between the germline ends. CDR3 size: 13 residues. Germline V lookup: CDR1 MNHEY, CDR2 SVGEGT. CDR3 region: CASSLRGTGTQYF. CDR3 sequence (DNA): TGTGCCAGCAGTTTGAGGGGGACGGGTACGCAGTATTTT.

This clonotype was counted many times. This chain joins TRBV9 and TRBJ1-3, with D possibly being TRBD1 (6 bases). This CDR3 contains 15 residues. CDR1 and CDR2 (germline): SGDLS, YYNGEE. Trimming removed 1 base from V and 0 bases from J, with 8 bases in between. CDR3 DNA: TGTGCCAGCAGCGTAACAGGGAGCTCTGGAAACACCATATATTTT. Its protein is CASSVTGSSGNTIYF.

This clonotype was picked up a small number of times. The rearrangement links TRBV12-3 or TRBV12-4 to TRBJ1-4, with D unclear. The CDR3 spans 12 residues. Deletions cut 3 bases from V and 7 bases from J, with 6 bases between. The CDR3 DNA follows: TGTGCCAGCAGTTTGGGCACTGAAAAACTGTTTTTT. This codes for CASSLGTEKLFF.

This clonotype was seen a few times. The chain is built from TRBV20-1 and TRBJ1-1, with D unresolved. The V gene lost 8 bases and the J gene lost 8 bases, with 21 bases spanning the gap. The length of the CDR3 is 13 residues. Germline CDR1 and CDR2: DFQATT and SNEGSKA (reference sequence). The CDR3 nucleotides read TGCAGTCCCTCGGACGGTCGCATTCGGGAAGCTTTCTTT. It codes for CSPSDGRIREAFF.

This clonotype was detected a few times. DNA for the CDR3: TGTGCCAGCTCCCCCATGAGTAACGGCGGCTATGGCTACACCTTC. Translation gives CASSPMSNGGYGYTF. V and J are TRBV2 and TRBJ1-2; D unresolved. Trimming removed 8 bases at V and 4 bases at J, with 20 bases between. This CDR3 region has 15 residues. CDR1 and CDR2 from the germline V gene are SNHLY and FYNNEI.

V usage is TRBV11-2 and J usage is TRBJ2-1; possibly TRBD1 or TRBD2 for D (5 bases each). The V gene's germline CDR1 is SGHAT and CDR2 FQNNGV. The CDR3 length is 15 residues. V gave up 1 base and J gave up 4 bases, with 11 bases separating them. CDR3: CASSLGWDAYNEQFF. The CDR3 region has the DNA TGTGCCAGCAGCTTAGGCTGGGACGCATACAATGAGCAGTTCTTC.

The gene calls are TRBV20-1 and TRBJ2-5; 12 bases line up with TRBD1. CDR1 is DFQATT and CDR2 is SNEGSKA in the germline V gene (reference sequence). There are 15 residues in the CDR3. V shed 4 bases and J 7 bases; nucleotides not matched to a gene: 10. The CDR3 protein is CSATAGTGGFGTQYF. The CDR3 DNA follows: TGCAGTGCTACAGCCGGGACAGGGGGCTTCGGGACCCAGTACTTC.

This clonotype came up a few times. The chain combines TRBV4-3 with TRBJ1-1, with D tentatively TRBD1 (5 bases). Trimming removed 0 bases from V and 4 bases from J, with 12 bases in between. In germline, CDR1 is LGHNA, CDR2 YSLEER. The CDR3 loop spans 15 amino acids. The CDR3 DNA reads as TGCGCCAGCAGCCAAGATCCCAGGGAGGGCACTGAAGCTTTCTTT. Translation: CASSQDPREGTEAFF.

This rearrangement joins TRBV5-6 to TRBJ2-2; D may correspond to TRBD1 or TRBD2 (5 bases each). The V end was cut by 5 bases, the J end by 4 bases, with 9 bases between. The germline CDR1 and CDR2 sequences are SGHDT and YYEEEE. This CDR3 is 13 amino acids long. The CDR3 DNA is TGTGCCAGCAGTTTCGGGACCACCGGGGAGCTGTTTTTT. Translation: CASSFGTTGELFF.

The rearrangement links TRBV3-1 to TRBJ1-1, with a weak D call TRBD1 (5 bases). The CDR3 is 16 amino acids. The germline V gene has CDR1 LGHDT and CDR2 YNNKEL (reference sequence). The V end lost 0 bases, the J end lost 6 bases, and 17 bases lay between the germline ends. The CDR3 nucleotides read TGTGCCAGCAGCCAAGATACGGGGGGTCTGGAGTCTGAAGCTTTCTTT. It is translated as CASSQDTGGLESEAFF. Supplemented by reference TRBV3-1 and TRBJ1-1, the full variable domain reads DTAVSQTPKYLVTQMGNDKSIKCEQNLGHDTMYWYKQDSKKFLKIMFSYNNKELIINETVPNRFSPKSPDKAHLNLHINSLELGDSAVYFCASSQDTGGLESEAFFGQGTRLTVV.

This sequence joins TRBV12-3 or TRBV12-4 and TRBJ2-7; maybe TRBD2 (5 bases). This CDR3 is built from 14 residues. V gave up 5 bases and J gave up 3 bases, with 14 bases separating them. Here the CDR3 reads CASSRPQAGYEQYF. The CDR3, as DNA: TGTGCCAGCAGTCGTCCCCAGGCGGGCTACGAGCAGTACTTC.

This clonotype showed up many times. This chain joins TRBV4-3 and TRBJ1-3; 7 bases are shared with TRBD1. The CDR3 contains 15 residues. V dropped 2 bases and J dropped 4; count of bases not matched to a gene: 5. Per germline, CDR1 LGHNA and CDR2 YSLEER. In nucleotides, the CDR3 is TGCGCCAGCAGCCAACTGGACAGGTCCGGAAACACCATATATTTT. Its protein is CASSQLDRSGNTIYF.

This clonotype was observed a few times. V and J are TRBV9 and TRBJ1-2; D uncertain. This CDR3 spans 14 amino acids. V gave up 0 bases and J gave up 4 bases, with 10 bases separating them. Germline CDR1 SGDLS, CDR2 YYNGEE. CDR3 sequence: CASSVEAAFYGYTF. DNA for the CDR3: TGTGCCAGCAGCGTAGAGGCAGCGTTCTATGGCTACACCTTC.

The genes are TRBV6-4 and TRBJ2-2; a weak D match, TRBD1 (5 bases). V was cut by 2 bases and J by 4 bases, with 14 bases left in between. The CDR3 has 16 residues. The germline gives CDR1 MRHNA, CDR2 SNTAGT. CDR3: CASSDVETEFTGELFF. Here the CDR3 DNA reads TGTGCCAGCAGTGACGTCGAGACAGAGTTCACCGGGGAGCTGTTTTTT.

This clonotype was recorded only once. At one of its ends the junction is not consistent with the germline gene, which may arise from a read error. The gene calls are TRBV11-2 and TRBJ2-5; 13 bases are shared with TRBD2. The CDR3 spans 11 residues. CDR1 is SGHAT and CDR2 is FQNNGV in the germline V gene. CDR3 nucleotides: TGTGCCAGCAGCCAGGGACTAGCGGGGATCTTC. The encoded protein is CASSQGLAGIF.

This clonotype was counted only a few times. The chain recombines TRBV4-3 with TRBJ1-1, with D unclear. The germline CDR1 and CDR2 sequences are LGHNA and YSLEER. This CDR3 spans 13 amino acids. V lost 3 bases and J 5 bases, leaving 10 bases between the germline ends. In DNA form, the CDR3 reads TGCGCCAGCAGCCAGGCCCCTATGACTGAAGCTTTCTTT. Translating gives CASSQAPMTEAFF.